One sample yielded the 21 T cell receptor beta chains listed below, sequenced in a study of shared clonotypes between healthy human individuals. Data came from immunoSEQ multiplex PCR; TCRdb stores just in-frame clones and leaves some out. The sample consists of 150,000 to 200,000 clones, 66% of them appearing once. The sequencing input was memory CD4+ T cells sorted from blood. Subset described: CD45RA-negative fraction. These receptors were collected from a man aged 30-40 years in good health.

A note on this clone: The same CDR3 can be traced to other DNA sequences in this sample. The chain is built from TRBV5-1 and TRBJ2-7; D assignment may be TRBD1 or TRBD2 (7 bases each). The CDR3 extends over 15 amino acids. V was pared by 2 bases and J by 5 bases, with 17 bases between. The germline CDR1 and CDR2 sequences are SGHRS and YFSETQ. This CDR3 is CASSLQGRGANEQYF. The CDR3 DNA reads TGCGCCAGCAGCTTACAGGGGAGGGGGGCCAACGAGCAGTACTTC.

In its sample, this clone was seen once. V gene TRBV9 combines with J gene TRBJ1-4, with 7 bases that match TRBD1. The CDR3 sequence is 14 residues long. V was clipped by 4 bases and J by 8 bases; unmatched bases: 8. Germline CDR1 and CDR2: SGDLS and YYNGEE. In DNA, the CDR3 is TGTGCCAGCAGCCCTAGACAGGGTGGAGAAAAACTGTTTTTT. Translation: CASSPRQGGEKLFF.

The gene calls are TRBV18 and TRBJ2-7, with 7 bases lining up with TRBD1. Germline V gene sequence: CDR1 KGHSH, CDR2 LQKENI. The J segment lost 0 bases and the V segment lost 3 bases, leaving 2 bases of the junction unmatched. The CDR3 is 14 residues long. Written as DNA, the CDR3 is TGTGCCAGCTCACCGAGGACAGGCTCCTACGAGCAGTACTTC. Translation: CASSPRTGSYEQYF.

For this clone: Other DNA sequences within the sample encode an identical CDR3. CDR3 protein: CASSLGASVDGANVLTF. CDR3 DNA sequence: TGTGCCAGCAGCTTAGGGGCATCGGTTGATGGGGCCAACGTCCTGACTTTC. The chain carries TRBV7-8 and TRBJ2-6; D remains unclear. The CDR3 sequence is 17 residues long. Per the germline V gene, CDR1 is SGHVS and CDR2 is FQNEAQ. V gave up 1 base and J gave up 3 bases, with 13 bases separating them.

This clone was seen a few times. CDR3 sequence (DNA): TGTGCCAGCAGTGCGAGGGACAGGGGGCGAGGCACTGAAGCTTTCTTT. Its protein is CASSARDRGRGTEAFF. V usage is TRBV5-4 and J usage is TRBJ1-1, with 12 positions matching TRBD1. The V gene end was trimmed by 5 bases and the J gene end by 4 bases; junction bases not matched to a gene: 9. The CDR3 sequence is 16 residues long. The germline V gene encodes CDR1 SGHNT and CDR2 YYREEE (reference sequence). Combining the CDR3 with reference TRBV5-4 and TRBJ1-1 gives the whole variable domain ETGVTQSPTHLIKTRGQQVTLRCSSQSGHNTVSWYQQALGQGPQFIFQYYREEENGRGNFPPRFSGLQFPNYSSELNVNALELDDSALYLCASSARDRGRGTEAFFGQGTRLTVV.

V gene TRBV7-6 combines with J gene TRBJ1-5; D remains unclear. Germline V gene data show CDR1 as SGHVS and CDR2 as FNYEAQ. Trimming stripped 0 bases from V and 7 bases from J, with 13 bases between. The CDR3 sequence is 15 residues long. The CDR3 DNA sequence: TGTGCCAGCAGCTTAGCGGTGGGGATGGGGCAGCCCCAGCATTTT. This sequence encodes CASSLAVGMGQPQHF.

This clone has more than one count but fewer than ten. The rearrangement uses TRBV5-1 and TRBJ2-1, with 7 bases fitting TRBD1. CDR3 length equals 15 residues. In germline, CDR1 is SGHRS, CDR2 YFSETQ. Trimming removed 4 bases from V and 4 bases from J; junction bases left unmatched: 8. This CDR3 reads CASSQQGISYNEQFF. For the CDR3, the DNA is TGCGCCAGCAGCCAACAGGGGATCTCTTACAATGAGCAGTTCTTC. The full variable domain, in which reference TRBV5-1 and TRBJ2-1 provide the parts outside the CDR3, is KAGVTQTPRYLIKTRGQQVTLSCSPISGHRSVSWYQQTPGQGLQFLFEYFSETQRNKGNFPGRFSGRQFSNSRSEMNVSTLELGDSALYLCASSQQGISYNEQFFGPGTRLTVL.

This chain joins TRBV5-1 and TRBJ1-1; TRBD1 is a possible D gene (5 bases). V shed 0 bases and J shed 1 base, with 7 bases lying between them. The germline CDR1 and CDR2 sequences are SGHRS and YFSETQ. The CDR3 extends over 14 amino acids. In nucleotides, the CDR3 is TGCGCCAGCAGCTTGGCCGGGGGGAACACTGAAGCTTTCTTT. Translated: CASSLAGGNTEAFF.

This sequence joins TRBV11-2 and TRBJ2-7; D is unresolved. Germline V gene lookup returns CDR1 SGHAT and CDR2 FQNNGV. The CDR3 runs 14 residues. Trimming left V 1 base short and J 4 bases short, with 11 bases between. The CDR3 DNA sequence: TGTGCCAGCAGCTTAGGGTCCTACAGATACGAGCAGTACTTC. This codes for CASSLGSYRYEQYF. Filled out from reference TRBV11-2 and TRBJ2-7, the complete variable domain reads EAGVAQSPRYKIIEKRQSVAFWCNPISGHATLYWYQQILGQGPKLLIQFQNNGVVDDSQLPKDRFSAERLKGVDSTLKIQPAKLEDSAVYLCASSLGSYRYEQYFGPGTRLTVT.

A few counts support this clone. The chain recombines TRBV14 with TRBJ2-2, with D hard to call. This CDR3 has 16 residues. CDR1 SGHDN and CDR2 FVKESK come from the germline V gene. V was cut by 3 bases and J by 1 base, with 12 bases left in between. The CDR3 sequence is CASSHFFGLNTGELFF. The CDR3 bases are TGTGCCAGCAGCCATTTTTTCGGCCTGAACACCGGGGAGCTGTTTTTT.

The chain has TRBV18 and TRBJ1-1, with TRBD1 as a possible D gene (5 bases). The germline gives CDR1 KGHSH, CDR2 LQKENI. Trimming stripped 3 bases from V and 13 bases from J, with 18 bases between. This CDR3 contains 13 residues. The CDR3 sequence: CASSPGTEFWGFF. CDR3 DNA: TGTGCCAGCTCACCCGGGACGGAATTTTGGGGTTTCTTT.

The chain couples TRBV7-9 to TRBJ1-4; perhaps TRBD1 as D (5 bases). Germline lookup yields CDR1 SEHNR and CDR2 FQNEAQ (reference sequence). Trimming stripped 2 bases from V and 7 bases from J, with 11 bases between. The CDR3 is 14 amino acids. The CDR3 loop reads CASSLSGTTEKLFF. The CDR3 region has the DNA TGTGCCAGCAGCTTATCAGGGACCACTGAAAAACTGTTTTTT.

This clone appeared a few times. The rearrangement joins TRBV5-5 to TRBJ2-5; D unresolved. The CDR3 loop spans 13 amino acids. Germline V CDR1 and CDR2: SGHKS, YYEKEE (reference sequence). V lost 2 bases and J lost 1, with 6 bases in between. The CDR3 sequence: CASSFIRQETQYF. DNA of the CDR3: TGTGCCAGCAGCTTTATCCGCCAAGAGACCCAGTACTTC.

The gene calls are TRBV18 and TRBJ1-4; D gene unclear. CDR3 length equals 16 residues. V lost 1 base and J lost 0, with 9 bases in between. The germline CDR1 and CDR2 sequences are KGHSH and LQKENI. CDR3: CASSPRQVATNEKLFF. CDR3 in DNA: TGTGCCAGCTCACCACGCCAGGTTGCAACTAATGAAAAACTGTTTTTT.

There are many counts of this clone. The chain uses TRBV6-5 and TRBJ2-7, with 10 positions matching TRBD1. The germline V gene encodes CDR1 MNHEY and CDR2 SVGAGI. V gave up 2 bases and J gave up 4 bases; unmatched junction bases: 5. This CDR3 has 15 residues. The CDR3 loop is CASSYTMDRGYEQYF. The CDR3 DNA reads TGTGCCAGCAGTTACACAATGGACAGGGGGTACGAGCAGTACTTC.

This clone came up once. CDR3 sequence: CASSTLDGITEAFF. The CDR3, as DNA: TGTGCCAGCAGCACTCTTGACGGTATTACTGAAGCTTTCTTT. This chain joins TRBV28 and TRBJ1-1; D gene unclear. The CDR3 sequence is 14 residues long. Germline lookup yields CDR1 MDHEN and CDR2 SYDVKM. Deletions cut 6 bases from V and 5 bases from J, with 16 bases between. Together with reference TRBV28 and TRBJ1-1, the CDR3 gives the full variable domain: DVKVTQSSRYLVKRTGEKVFLECVQDMDHENMFWYRQDPGLGLRLIYFSYDVKMKEKGDIPEGYSVSREKKERFSLILESASTNQTSMYLCASSTLDGITEAFFGQGTRLTVV.

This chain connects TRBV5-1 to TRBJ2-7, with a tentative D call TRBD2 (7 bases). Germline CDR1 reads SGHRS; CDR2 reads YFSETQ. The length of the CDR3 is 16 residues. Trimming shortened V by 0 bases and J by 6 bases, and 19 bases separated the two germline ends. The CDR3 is CASSLALRGAGFEQYF. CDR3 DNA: TGCGCCAGCAGCTTGGCCCTTCGGGGGGCCGGGTTCGAGCAGTACTTC.

CDR3 bases: TGCGCCAGCGGGACGACGGGCACAGATACGCAGTATTTT. Protein sequence: CASGTTGTDTQYF. The gene calls are TRBV5-1 and TRBJ2-3, with D perhaps given as TRBD1 or TRBD2 (5 bases each). Trimming cost V 7 bases and J 1 base, with 10 bases left between them. CDR3 size: 13 residues. The germline V gene encodes CDR1 SGHRS and CDR2 YFSETQ. The entire variable domain, with the rest obtained from reference TRBV5-1 and TRBJ2-3, is as follows: KAGVTQTPRYLIKTRGQQVTLSCSPISGHRSVSWYQQTPGQGLQFLFEYFSETQRNKGNFPGRFSGRQFSNSRSEMNVSTLELGDSALYLCASGTTGTDTQYFGPGTRLTVL.

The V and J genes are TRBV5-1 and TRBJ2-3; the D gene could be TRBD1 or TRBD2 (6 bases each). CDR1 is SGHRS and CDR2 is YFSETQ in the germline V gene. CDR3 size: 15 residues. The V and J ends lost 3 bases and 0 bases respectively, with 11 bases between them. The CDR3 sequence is CASSSTGASTDTQYF. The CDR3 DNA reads TGCGCCAGCAGCTCGACGGGGGCTAGCACAGATACGCAGTATTTT.

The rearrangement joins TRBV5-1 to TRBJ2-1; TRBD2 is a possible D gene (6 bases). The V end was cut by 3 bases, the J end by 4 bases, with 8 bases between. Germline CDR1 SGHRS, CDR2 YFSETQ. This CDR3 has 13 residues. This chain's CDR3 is CASSSGTYNEQFF. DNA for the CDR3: TGCGCCAGCAGCTCCGGGACTTACAATGAGCAGTTCTTC.

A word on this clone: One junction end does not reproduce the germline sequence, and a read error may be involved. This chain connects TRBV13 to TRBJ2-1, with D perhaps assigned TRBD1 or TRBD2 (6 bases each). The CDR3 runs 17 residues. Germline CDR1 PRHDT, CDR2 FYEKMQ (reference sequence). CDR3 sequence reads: CASSVGGSGLDYNEQFF. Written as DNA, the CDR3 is TGTGCCAGCAGCGTAGGGGGGTCGGGCCTAGATTACAATGAGCAGTTCTTC. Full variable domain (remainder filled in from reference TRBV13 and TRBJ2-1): AAGVIQSPRHLIKEKRETATLKCYPIPRHDTVYWYQQGPGQDPQFLISFYEKMQSDKGSIPDRFSAQQFSDYHSELNMSSLELGDSALYFCASSVGGSGLDYNEQFFGPGTRLTVL.